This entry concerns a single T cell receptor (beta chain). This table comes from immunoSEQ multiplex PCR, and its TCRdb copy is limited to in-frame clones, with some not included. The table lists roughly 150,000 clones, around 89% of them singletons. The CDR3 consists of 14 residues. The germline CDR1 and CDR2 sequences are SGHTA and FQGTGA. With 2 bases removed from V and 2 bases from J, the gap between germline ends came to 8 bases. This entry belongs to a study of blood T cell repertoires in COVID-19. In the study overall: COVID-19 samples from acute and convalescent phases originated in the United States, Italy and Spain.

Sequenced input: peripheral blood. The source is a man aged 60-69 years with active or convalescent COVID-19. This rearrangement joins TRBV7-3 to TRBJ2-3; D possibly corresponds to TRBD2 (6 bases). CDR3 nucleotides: TGTGCCAGCAGCTTAGCGGGGCTCACAGATACGCAGTATTTT. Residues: CASSLAGLTDTQYF. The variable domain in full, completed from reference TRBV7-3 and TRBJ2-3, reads GAGVSQTPSNKVTEKGKYVELRCDPISGHTALYWYRQSLGQGPEFLIYFQGTGAADDSGLPNDRFFAVRPEGSVSTLKIQRTERGDSAVYLCASSLAGLTDTQYFGPGTRLTVL.